The entry below gives a single T cell receptor (beta chain) sequence along with its context. What it binds is unknown. These data belong to a study of CD8 T cells in Susac syndrome. Study results and caveats: Clonal expansion of CD8+ cells in Susac peaked in TEMRA cells (and in active patients).

CD8+ and CD4+ T cells circulating in blood were sequenced for TCR beta. In contrast to the negatively isolated CD8+ and CD4+ T cells, TEMRA cells were FACS-enriched. CDR3 length: 11 residues. Germline V gene data show CDR1 as ENHRY and CDR2 as SYGVKD. The V end lost 11 bases, the J end lost 4 bases, and 6 bases lay between the germline ends. Reverse transcription of roughly 0.5 to 1 ug RNA was carried out with random hexamers. TCRdb re-derived calls from the immunoSEQ multiplex PCR reads in MiXCR, one entry per CDR3 protein. The sample contains 56,000 or so distinct CDR3 sequences, approximately 95% of which appear only once.

The receptor comes from a human donor with Susac syndrome. This chain joins TRBV10-3 and TRBJ2-6; D is undetermined. Input material: CD8+ T cells from PBMCs. The CDR3 loop is CAQSGANVLTF. CDR3 DNA sequence: TGTGCCCAGTCCGGGGCCAACGTCCTGACTTTC.